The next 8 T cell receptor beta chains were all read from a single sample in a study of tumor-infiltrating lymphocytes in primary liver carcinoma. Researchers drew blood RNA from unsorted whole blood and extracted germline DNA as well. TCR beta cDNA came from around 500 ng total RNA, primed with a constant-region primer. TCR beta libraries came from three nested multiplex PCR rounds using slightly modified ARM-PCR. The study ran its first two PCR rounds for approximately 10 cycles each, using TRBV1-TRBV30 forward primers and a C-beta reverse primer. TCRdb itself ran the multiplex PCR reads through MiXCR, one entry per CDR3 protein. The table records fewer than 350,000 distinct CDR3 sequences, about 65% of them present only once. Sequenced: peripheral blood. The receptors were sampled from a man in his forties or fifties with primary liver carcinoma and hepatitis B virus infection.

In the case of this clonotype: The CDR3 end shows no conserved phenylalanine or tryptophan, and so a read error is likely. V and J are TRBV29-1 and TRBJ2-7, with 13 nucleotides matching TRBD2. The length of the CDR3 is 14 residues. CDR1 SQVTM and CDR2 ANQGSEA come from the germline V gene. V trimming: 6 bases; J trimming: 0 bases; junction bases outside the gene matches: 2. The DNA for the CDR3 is TGCAGCGTGCGGACTAGCGGGAGCTCCTACGAGCAGTACCTC. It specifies CSVRTSGSSYEQYL.

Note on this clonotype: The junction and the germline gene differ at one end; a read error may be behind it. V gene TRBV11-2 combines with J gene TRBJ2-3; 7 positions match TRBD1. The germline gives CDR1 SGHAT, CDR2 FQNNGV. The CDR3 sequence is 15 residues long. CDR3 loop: CAGSLGDRETDTQYF. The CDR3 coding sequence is TGTGCCGGCAGCTTAGGCGACAGGGAGACAGATACGCAGTATTTT.

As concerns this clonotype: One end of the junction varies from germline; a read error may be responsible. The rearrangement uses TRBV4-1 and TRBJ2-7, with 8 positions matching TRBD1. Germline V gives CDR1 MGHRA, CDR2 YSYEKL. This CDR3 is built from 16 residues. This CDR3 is CASSRAGTGFSYKHYF. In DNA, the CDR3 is TGCGCCAGCAGCCGTGCCGGGACAGGCTTCTCCTACAAGCATTACTTC.

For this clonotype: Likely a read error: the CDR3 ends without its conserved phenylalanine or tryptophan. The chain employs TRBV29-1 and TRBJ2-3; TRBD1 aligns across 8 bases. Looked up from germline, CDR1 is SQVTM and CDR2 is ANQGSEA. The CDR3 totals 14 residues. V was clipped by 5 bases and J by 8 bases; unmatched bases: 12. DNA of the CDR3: TGCAGCGTTAGGGGACAGGAGACGGTGGGTACGCAGTATCTT. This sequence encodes CSVRGQETVGTQYL.

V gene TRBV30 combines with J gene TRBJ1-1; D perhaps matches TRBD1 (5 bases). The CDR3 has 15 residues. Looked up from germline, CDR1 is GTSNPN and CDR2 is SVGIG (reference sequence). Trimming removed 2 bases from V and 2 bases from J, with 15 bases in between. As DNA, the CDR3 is TGTGCCTGGAGTCCTCCCTGGGACGGCAACACTGAAGCTTTCTTT. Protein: CAWSPPWDGNTEAFF.

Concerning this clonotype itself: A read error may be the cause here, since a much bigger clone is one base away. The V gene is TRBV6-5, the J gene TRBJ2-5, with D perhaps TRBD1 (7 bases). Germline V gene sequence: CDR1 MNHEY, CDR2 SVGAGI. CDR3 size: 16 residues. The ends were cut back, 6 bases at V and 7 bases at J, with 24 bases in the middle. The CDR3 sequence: CASSQGGAVLEGTQYF. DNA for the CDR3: TGTGCCAGCAGCCAGGGGGGTGCGGTTTTAGAAGGGACCCAGTACTTC.

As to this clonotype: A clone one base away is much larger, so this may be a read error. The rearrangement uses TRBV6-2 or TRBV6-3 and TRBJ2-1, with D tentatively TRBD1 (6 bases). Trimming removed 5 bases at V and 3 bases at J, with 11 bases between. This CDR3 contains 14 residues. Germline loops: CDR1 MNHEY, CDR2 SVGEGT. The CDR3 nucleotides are TGTGCCAGCAGTCGGGCGACAGGCTACAATGAGCAGTTCTTC. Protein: CASSRATGYNEQFF.

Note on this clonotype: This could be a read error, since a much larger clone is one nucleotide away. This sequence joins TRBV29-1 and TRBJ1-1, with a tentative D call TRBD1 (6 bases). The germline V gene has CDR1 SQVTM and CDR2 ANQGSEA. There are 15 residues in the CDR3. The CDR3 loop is CRVAPGGLSDTEAFF. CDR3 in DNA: TGCCGCGTTGCCCCTGGGGGGCTAAGTGACACTGAAGCTTTCTTT.